Detailed here is one TCR beta chain. Its specificity is not known. Each sample had at least 6.5 million PBMCs isolated. Every sample gave at least 5 micrograms of total RNA when it was extracted. The record originates from a study of blood T cells in healthy people across ages. The study, taken as a whole, reports: Comparison with aged donors showed that long-lived donors had more naive CD4+ cells and higher diversity.

The authors ran a second PCR of about 6 to 12 cycles using a sample-barcoded 5' primer and a J-beta primer mix. Each cDNA molecule was tagged by a template-switch adaptor that had 12 random nucleotides. TCRdb re-analysed the 5' RACE reads in MiXCR, keeping a single row per CDR3 protein. The sample carries some 670,000 distinct CDR3 sequences, under 65% recorded once. Germline values: CDR1 DFQATT, CDR2 SNEGSKA (reference sequence). The CDR3 length is 12 residues. Trimming took 2 bases from V and 6 from J, leaving 8 bases between them. This clonotype was obtained from a woman of 80 years or more in good health. The specimen was blood. The chain combines TRBV20-1 with TRBJ1-5; D is undetermined. CDR3 bases: TGCAGTGCTAGAACCGGCCGTCAGCCCCAGCATTTT. Translated, it gives CSARTGRQPQHF.